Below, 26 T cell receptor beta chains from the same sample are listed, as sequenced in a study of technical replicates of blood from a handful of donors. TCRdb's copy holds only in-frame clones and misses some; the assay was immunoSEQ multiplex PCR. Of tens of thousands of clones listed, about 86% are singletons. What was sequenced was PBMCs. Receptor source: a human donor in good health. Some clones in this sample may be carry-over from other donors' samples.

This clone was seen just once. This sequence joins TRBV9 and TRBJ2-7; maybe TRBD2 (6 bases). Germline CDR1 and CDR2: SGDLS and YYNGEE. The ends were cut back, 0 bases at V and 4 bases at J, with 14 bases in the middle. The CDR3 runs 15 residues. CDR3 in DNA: TGTGCCAGCAGCGTAGAAATAGCGGAGTTTTACGAGCAGTACTTC. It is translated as CASSVEIAEFYEQYF.

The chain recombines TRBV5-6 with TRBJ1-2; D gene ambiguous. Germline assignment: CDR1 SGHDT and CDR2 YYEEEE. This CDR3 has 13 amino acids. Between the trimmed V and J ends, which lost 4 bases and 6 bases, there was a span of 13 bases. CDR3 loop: CASSEGREDGYTF. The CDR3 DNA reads TGTGCCAGCAGCGAAGGGAGGGAGGATGGCTACACCTTC.

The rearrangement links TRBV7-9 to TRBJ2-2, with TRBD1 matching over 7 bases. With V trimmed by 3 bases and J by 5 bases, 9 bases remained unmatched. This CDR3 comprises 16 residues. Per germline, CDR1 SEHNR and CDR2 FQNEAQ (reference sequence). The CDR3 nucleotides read TGTGCCAGCAGCTTCCGAAACAGGGGCGGAACCGGGGAGCTGTTTTTT. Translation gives CASSFRNRGGTGELFF.

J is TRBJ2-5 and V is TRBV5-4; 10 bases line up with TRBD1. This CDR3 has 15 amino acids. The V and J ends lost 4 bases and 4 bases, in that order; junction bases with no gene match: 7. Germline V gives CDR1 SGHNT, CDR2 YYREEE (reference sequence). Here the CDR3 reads CASSKGQGLLETQYF. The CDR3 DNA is TGTGCCAGCAGCAAGGGACAGGGGTTATTAGAGACCCAGTACTTC.

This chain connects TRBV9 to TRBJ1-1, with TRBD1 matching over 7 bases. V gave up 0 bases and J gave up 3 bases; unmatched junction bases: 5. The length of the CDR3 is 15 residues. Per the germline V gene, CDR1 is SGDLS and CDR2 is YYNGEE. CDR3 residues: CASSVARGPDTEAFF. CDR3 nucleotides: TGTGCCAGCAGCGTAGCTAGGGGGCCGGACACTGAAGCTTTCTTT.

CDR3 sequence (DNA): TGCGCCAGCAGCCTGCGGGGTGTTGGCTACACCTTC. Translating gives CASSLRGVGYTF. The genes are TRBV5-1 and TRBJ1-2; unclear D gene. Trimming left V 4 bases short and J 7 bases short, with 11 bases between. CDR3 length: 12 amino acids. Germline CDR1 is SGHRS and CDR2 is YFSETQ.

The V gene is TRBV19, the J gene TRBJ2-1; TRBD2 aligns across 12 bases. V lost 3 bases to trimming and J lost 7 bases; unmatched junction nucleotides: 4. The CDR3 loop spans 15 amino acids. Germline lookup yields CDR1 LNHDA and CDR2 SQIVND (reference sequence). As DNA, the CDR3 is TGTGCCAGTAGTATCACGGGGACTAGCGGGAATGAGCAGTTCTTC. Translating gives CASSITGTSGNEQFF.

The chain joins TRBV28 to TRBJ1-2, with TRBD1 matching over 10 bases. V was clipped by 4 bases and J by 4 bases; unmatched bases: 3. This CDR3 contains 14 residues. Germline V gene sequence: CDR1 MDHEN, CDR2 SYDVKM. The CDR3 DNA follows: TGTGCCAGCAGTTCCGGGACAGGGGCCTATGGCTACACCTTC. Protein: CASSSGTGAYGYTF.

The CDR3 region has the DNA TGCAGCGTTGGGACTAGCGGGGGCCGATCCTACAATGAGCAGTTCTTC. It is translated as CSVGTSGGRSYNEQFF. V is TRBV29-1 and J is TRBJ2-1; 13 bases align to TRBD2. Germline CDR1 and CDR2: SQVTM and ANQGSEA. After removal of 4 bases from V and 1 base from J, the junction contained 4 bases not matched to a gene. CDR3 length: 16 residues.

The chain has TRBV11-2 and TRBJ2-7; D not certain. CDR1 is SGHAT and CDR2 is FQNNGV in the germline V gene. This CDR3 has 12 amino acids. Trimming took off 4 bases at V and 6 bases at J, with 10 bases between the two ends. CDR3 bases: TGTGCCAGCAGCTCCGGCTCGGGCGAGCAGTACTTC. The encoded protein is CASSSGSGEQYF.

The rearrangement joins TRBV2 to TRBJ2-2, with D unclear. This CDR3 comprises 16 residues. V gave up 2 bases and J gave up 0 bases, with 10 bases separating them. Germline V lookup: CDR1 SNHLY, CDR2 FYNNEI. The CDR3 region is CASSETSRPNTGELFF. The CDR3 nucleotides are TGTGCCAGCAGTGAAACATCCCGCCCGAACACCGGGGAGCTGTTTTTT.

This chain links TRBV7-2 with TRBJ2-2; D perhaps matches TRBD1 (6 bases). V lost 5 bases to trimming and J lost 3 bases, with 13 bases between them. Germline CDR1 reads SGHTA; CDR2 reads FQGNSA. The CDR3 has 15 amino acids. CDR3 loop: CASSTAGTYTGELFF. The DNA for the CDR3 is TGTGCCAGCAGCACCGCCGGGACATACACCGGGGAGCTGTTTTTT. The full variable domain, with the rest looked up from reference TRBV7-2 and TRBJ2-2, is GAGVSQSPSNKVTEKGKDVELRCDPISGHTALYWYRQSLGQGLEFLIYFQGNSAPDKSGLPSDRFSAERTGGSVSTLTIQRTQQEDSAVYLCASSTAGTYTGELFFGEGSRLTVL.

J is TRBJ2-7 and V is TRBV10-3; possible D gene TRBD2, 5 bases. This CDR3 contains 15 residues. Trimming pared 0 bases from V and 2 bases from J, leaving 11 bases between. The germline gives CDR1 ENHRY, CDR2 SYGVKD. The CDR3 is CAISESTGNPYEQYF. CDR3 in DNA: TGTGCCATCAGTGAGTCGACGGGGAACCCCTACGAGCAGTACTTC.

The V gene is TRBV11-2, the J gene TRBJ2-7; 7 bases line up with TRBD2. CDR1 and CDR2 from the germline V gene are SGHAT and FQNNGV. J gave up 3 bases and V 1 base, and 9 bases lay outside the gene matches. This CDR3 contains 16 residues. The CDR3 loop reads CASSLGRGRGDYEQYF. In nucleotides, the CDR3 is TGTGCCAGCAGCTTAGGGCGGGGCCGGGGGGACTACGAGCAGTACTTC.

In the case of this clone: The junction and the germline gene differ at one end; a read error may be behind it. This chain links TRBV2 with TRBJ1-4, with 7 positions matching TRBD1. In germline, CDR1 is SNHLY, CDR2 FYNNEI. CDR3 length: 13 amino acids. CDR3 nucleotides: TGTGCCAGCAGGGAAGGGGGCTTAGAAAAACTGTTTTTT. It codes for CASREGGLEKLFF.

The CDR3 loop is CASSPRSGGQEDTQYF. The CDR3 DNA is TGTGCCAGCAGCCCCAGAAGCGGGGGGCAGGAAGATACGCAGTATTTT. The chain carries TRBV13 and TRBJ2-3; 9 bases agree with TRBD2. V gave up 5 bases and J gave up 5 bases; unmatched junction bases: 11. This CDR3 is built from 16 residues. Germline CDR1 is PRHDT and CDR2 is FYEKMQ (reference sequence). Filled out from reference TRBV13 and TRBJ2-3, the complete variable domain reads AAGVIQSPRHLIKEKRETATLKCYPIPRHDTVYWYQQGPGQDPQFLISFYEKMQSDKGSIPDRFSAQQFSDYHSELNMSSLELGDSALYFCASSPRSGGQEDTQYFGPGTRLTVL.

CDR3 nucleotides: TGTGCCAGCAGCGACACTAGGCGGGAGGGGGTAAGGGCCGGGGAGCTGTTTTTT. Encoded protein: CASSDTRREGVRAGELFF. The J gene is TRBJ2-2, the V gene TRBV9; 9 positions agree with TRBD2. The CDR3 extends over 18 amino acids. The germline V gene encodes CDR1 SGDLS and CDR2 YYNGEE. Trimming took 3 bases from V and 6 from J; bases not matched to a gene: 15.

The CDR3 coding sequence is TGTGCCTGGACTATCGGGAACTCTGGAAACACCATATATTTT. This encodes CAWTIGNSGNTIYF. V usage is TRBV30 and J usage is TRBJ1-3; D gene unclear. Germline CDR1 reads GTSNPN; CDR2 reads SVGIG (reference sequence). With 4 bases removed from V and 0 bases from J, the gap between germline ends came to 10 bases. The length of the CDR3 is 14 residues.

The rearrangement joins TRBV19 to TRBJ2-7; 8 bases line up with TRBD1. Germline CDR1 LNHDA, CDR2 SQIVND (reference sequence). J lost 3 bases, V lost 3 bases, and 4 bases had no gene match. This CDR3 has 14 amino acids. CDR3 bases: TGTGCCAGTAGTATTGGGACAGGTGGCTACGAGCAGTACTTC. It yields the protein CASSIGTGGYEQYF.

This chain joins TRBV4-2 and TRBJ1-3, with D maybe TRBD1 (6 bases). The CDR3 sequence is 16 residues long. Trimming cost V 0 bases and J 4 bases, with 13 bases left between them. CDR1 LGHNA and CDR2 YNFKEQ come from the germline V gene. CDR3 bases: TGTGCCAGCAGCCAAGAGGGACAATGGACCGGAAACACCATATATTTT. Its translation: CASSQEGQWTGNTIYF.

DNA for the CDR3: TGCGCCAGCAGCTTCGGGCGGGGGGCAGAGACCCAGTACTTC. It is translated as CASSFGRGAETQYF. V usage is TRBV5-1 and J usage is TRBJ2-5, with 8 bases that match TRBD2. The J segment lost 4 bases and the V segment lost 2 bases, leaving 4 bases of the junction unmatched. CDR1 and CDR2 from the germline V gene are SGHRS and YFSETQ. CDR3 length equals 14 residues. The variable domain in full, completed from reference TRBV5-1 and TRBJ2-5, reads KAGVTQTPRYLIKTRGQQVTLSCSPISGHRSVSWYQQTPGQGLQFLFEYFSETQRNKGNFPGRFSGRQFSNSRSEMNVSTLELGDSALYLCASSFGRGAETQYFGPGTRLLVL.

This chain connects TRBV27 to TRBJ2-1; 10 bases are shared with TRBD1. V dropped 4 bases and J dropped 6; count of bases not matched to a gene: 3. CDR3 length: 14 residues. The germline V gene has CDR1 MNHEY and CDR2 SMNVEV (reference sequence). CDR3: CASSWDRGSNEQFF. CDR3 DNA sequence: TGTGCCAGCAGTTGGGACAGGGGAAGCAATGAGCAGTTCTTC.

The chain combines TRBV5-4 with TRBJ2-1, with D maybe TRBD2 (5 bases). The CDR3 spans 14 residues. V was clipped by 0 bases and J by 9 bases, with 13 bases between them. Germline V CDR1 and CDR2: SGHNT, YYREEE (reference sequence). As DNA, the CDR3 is TGTGCCAGCAGCTTGGTTAGGGTGGGGAGTGAGCAGTTCTTC. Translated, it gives CASSLVRVGSEQFF.

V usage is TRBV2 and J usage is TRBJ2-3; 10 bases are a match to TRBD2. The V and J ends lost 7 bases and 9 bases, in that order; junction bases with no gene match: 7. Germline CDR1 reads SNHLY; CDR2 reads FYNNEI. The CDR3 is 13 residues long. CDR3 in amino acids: CASTVISGGTQYF. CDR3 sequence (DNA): TGTGCCAGCACTGTTATTAGCGGGGGGACGCAGTATTTT.

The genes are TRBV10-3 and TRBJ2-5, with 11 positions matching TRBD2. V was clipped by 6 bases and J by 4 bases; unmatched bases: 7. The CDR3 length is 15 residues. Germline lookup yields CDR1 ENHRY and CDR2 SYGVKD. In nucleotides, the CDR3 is TGTGCCATCAGCCTTAGCGGGGGGGCCCGAGAGACCCAGTACTTC. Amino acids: CAISLSGGARETQYF.

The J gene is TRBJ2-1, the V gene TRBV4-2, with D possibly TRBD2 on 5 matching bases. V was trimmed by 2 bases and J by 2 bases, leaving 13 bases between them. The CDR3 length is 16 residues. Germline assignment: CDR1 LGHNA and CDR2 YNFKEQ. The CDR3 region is CASSQQTGSAYNEQFF. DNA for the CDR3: TGTGCCAGCAGCCAACAGACGGGGAGTGCCTACAATGAGCAGTTCTTC.